This TCR beta chain is drawn from a study of patients and donors after allogeneic stem cell transplantation. This clonotype was counted only a few times. Between the trimmed V and J ends, which lost 6 bases and 7 bases, there was a span of 13 bases. CDR3 length: 12 residues. TCRdb ran MiXCR on the RT-PCR reads and lists one entry per CDR3 protein. The top ten hold around 3% of the sample, which has approximately 150,000 distinct CDR3 sequences, around 30% seen once. The chain has TRBV12-3 or TRBV12-4 and TRBJ2-7; D is undetermined. Material for sequencing was blood, either unsorted or a sorted T cell fraction (not recorded which). The receptor comes from a human donor who was either an allogeneic HSCT recipient or a stem cell or donor lymphocyte infusion donor (not recorded which). It is not recorded whose cells these are; they may come from a transplant donor. The CDR3 nucleotides are TGTGCCAGCAGAGGCTCTCTGGGTGAGCAGTACTTC. This encodes CASRGSLGEQYF.